The 30 T cell receptor beta chains given below trace back to one sample, sequenced in a study of CD8+ T cells in alopecia areata. This sample's treatment: oral pan-JAK inhibitor, 5-10 mg twice daily. RNA was isolated and reverse transcribed to cDNA, the sequencing template. The protocol was immunoSEQ multiplex PCR, while the TCRdb copy is restricted to in-frame clones and leaves out a portion. The sample includes approximately 170,000 clones, around 60% of them seen just once. The specimen was CD4+ T cells sorted from blood, collected at week 4, from a patient treated with tofacitinib. These receptors were obtained from a human donor with alopecia areata.

This clone was detected only a few times. V and J are TRBV7-8 and TRBJ2-5; D may be TRBD2 (6 bases). Germline V gives CDR1 SGHVS, CDR2 FQNEAQ. Trimming left V 5 bases short and J 5 bases short, with 12 bases between. The CDR3 consists of 13 residues. The chain's CDR3 is CASSLTSWETQYF. DNA of the CDR3: TGTGCCAGCAGCCTAACTAGCTGGGAGACCCAGTACTTC.

This clone has a handful of counts. This rearrangement joins TRBV7-9 to TRBJ2-7; no reliable D call. The CDR3 length is 16 residues. V dropped 1 base and J dropped 6 bases, with 19 bases sitting between them. Germline V CDR1 and CDR2: SEHNR, FQNEAQ (reference sequence). The CDR3 sequence is CASSLVGYSVAPEQYF. Written as DNA, the CDR3 is TGTGCCAGCAGCTTAGTTGGCTATTCAGTGGCCCCCGAGCAGTACTTC.

This clone has only one observation. This chain uses TRBV29-1 with TRBJ1-2, with a tentative D call TRBD1 (5 bases). Looked up from germline, CDR1 is SQVTM and CDR2 is ANQGSEA. The CDR3 runs 13 residues. Trimming took off 4 bases at V and 1 base at J, with 10 bases between the two ends. DNA for the CDR3: TGCAGCGTTGGGGGCAGATTTAACTATGGCTACACCTTC. As protein: CSVGGRFNYGYTF.

This clone was seen more than once but under ten times. This chain joins TRBV30 and TRBJ2-7; TRBD2 matches 9 bases. The V and J ends lost 1 base and 5 bases, in that order; junction bases with no gene match: 6. The CDR3 consists of 14 residues. Germline CDR1 and CDR2: GTSNPN and SVGIG (reference sequence). The CDR3 region has the DNA TGTGCCTGGAGTGCGGGACTAGCTTCCAACGAGCAGTACTTC. This codes for CAWSAGLASNEQYF.

The CDR3 here is CATSREVEVTGELFF. CDR3 DNA: TGTGCCACCAGCAGAGAGGTCGAGGTTACCGGGGAGCTGTTTTTT. The gene calls are TRBV15 and TRBJ2-2; no clear D. The germline CDR1 and CDR2 sequences are LNHNV and YYDKDF (reference sequence). The CDR3 runs 15 residues. With 0 bases removed from V and 5 bases from J, the gap between germline ends came to 10 bases.

The rearrangement uses TRBV11-2 and TRBJ2-2, with D unresolved. The CDR3 runs to 13 residues. V was pared by 5 bases and J by 6 bases, with 10 bases between. Germline V gene lookup returns CDR1 SGHAT and CDR2 FQNNGV. The CDR3 here is CASSPHGSGELFF. The CDR3 region has the DNA TGTGCCAGCAGCCCCCACGGCTCCGGGGAGCTGTTTTTT.

The J gene is TRBJ1-2, the V gene TRBV6-6, with a possible D match to TRBD1 (5 bases). The CDR3 is 13 residues long. The germline V gene has CDR1 MNHNY and CDR2 SVGAGI (reference sequence). V gave up 5 bases and J gave up 8 bases, with 15 bases separating them. CDR3: CASSAGGGDGYTF. The CDR3 region has the DNA TGTGCCAGCAGTGCGGGGGGTGGGGACGGCTACACCTTC.

The rearrangement uses TRBV9 and TRBJ2-2; 9 nucleotides agree with TRBD2. This CDR3 is 19 amino acids long. Germline loops: CDR1 SGDLS, CDR2 YYNGEE. The ends lost 4 bases at V and 5 bases at J; junction bases unmatched: 18. The CDR3 sequence: CASSLHGLGGRALTGELFF. The CDR3 DNA is TGTGCCAGCAGCCTCCACGGACTAGGCGGGAGGGCCTTGACCGGGGAGCTGTTTTTT.

The chain joins TRBV2 to TRBJ2-7; D is ambiguous. Trimming took off 6 bases at V and 2 bases at J, with 8 bases between the two ends. From germline, CDR1 is SNHLY and CDR2 FYNNEI. The CDR3 is 12 amino acids. The CDR3 sequence is CASRDLTYEQYF. The CDR3 DNA sequence: TGTGCCAGCAGGGATCTAACCTACGAGCAGTACTTC. Looking up the rest from reference TRBV2 and TRBJ2-7 gives the full variable domain: EPEVTQTPSHQVTQMGQEVILRCVPISNHLYFYWYRQILGQKVEFLVSFYNNEISEKSEIFDDQFSVERPDGSNFTLKIRSTKLEDSAMYFCASRDLTYEQYFGPGTRLTVT.

In its sample, this clone was seen many times. The chain links TRBV28 to TRBJ2-5, with D possibly being TRBD1 (6 bases). The CDR3 has 14 amino acids. V lost 3 bases, J lost 4 bases, and 12 bases lay in between. CDR1 MDHEN and CDR2 SYDVKM come from the germline V gene. The CDR3 is CASSFLRQVETQYF. CDR3 nucleotides: TGTGCCAGCAGTTTCCTTCGACAGGTAGAGACCCAGTACTTC.

The sample holds a few counts of this clone. The CDR3 coding sequence is TGCGCCAGCAGCCAAGAAATTACAGGGGCCAACGTCCTGACTTTC. This codes for CASSQEITGANVLTF. The chain has TRBV4-3 and TRBJ2-6, with D uncertain. V lost 0 bases to trimming and J lost 4 bases, with 7 bases between them. The germline V gene has CDR1 LGHNA and CDR2 YSLEER. The CDR3 has 15 residues.

V usage is TRBV6-5 and J usage is TRBJ1-5; D is unresolved. The V end lost 0 bases, the J end lost 7 bases, and 10 bases lay between the germline ends. This CDR3 region has 14 residues. Per the germline V gene, CDR1 is MNHEY and CDR2 is SVGAGI. CDR3 loop: CASSYSRRGQPQHF. The CDR3 DNA sequence: TGTGCCAGCAGTTACTCCCGGCGAGGACAGCCCCAGCATTTT.

This clone appeared a single time. This chain uses TRBV5-6 with TRBJ2-2; TRBD2 agrees at 12 bases. The CDR3 has 15 residues. Germline CDR1 SGHDT, CDR2 YYEEEE. With V trimmed by 3 bases and J by 5 bases, 2 bases remained unmatched. CDR3 protein: CASSWGTSGTGELFF. As DNA, the CDR3 is TGTGCCAGCAGCTGGGGGACTAGCGGGACCGGGGAGCTGTTTTTT.

In this sample, this clone turned up a few times. The sample has other DNA sequences that encode this CDR3 too. The V and J genes are TRBV29-1 and TRBJ2-1, with D tentatively TRBD1 or TRBD2 (5 bases each). Germline CDR1 and CDR2: SQVTM and ANQGSEA. This CDR3 is built from 10 residues. V was clipped by 7 bases and J by 7 bases, with 8 bases between them. The CDR3 DNA reads as TGCAGCGGAGGGGAGAATGAGCAGTTCTTC. Its protein product is CSGGENEQFF.

This chain connects TRBV29-1 to TRBJ1-1, with unresolved D. The CDR3 contains 11 residues. V lost 6 bases and J 2 bases, leaving 7 bases between the germline ends. Germline assignment: CDR1 SQVTM and CDR2 ANQGSEA. CDR3 loop: CSVRSNTEAFF. CDR3 DNA sequence: TGCAGCGTCCGTAGTAACACTGAAGCTTTCTTT.

This chain joins TRBV7-9 and TRBJ1-2; TRBD1 matches at 8 bases. The CDR3 runs to 13 residues. Germline loops: CDR1 SEHNR, CDR2 FQNEAQ (reference sequence). With 5 bases clipped from V and 6 bases from J, the junction kept 5 bases outside the gene matches. CDR3 sequence: CASSQTQGDGYTF. The DNA of the CDR3 is TGTGCCAGCAGCCAAACACAGGGGGATGGCTACACCTTC. Supplemented by reference TRBV7-9 and TRBJ1-2, the full variable domain reads DTGVSQNPRHKITKRGQNVTFRCDPISEHNRLYWYRQTLGQGPEFLTYFQNEAQLEKSRLLSDRFSAERPKGSFSTLEIQRTEQGDSAMYLCASSQTQGDGYTFGSGTRLTVV.

The rearrangement joins TRBV30 to TRBJ2-7, with 9 bases matching TRBD2. Germline V lookup: CDR1 GTSNPN, CDR2 SVGIG (reference sequence). This CDR3 is built from 14 residues. V shed 3 bases, J shed 3 bases, and the junction held 6 bases outside the gene matches. The CDR3 nucleotides are TGTGCCTGGAGGCGAGCGGGAGGTATCTACGAGCAGTACTTC. Translated: CAWRRAGGIYEQYF. Based on the CDR3 plus reference TRBV30 and TRBJ2-7, the full variable domain is SQTIHQWPATLVQPVGSPLSLECTVEGTSNPNLYWYRQAAGRGLQLLFYSVGIGQISSEVPQNLSASRPQDRQFILSSKKLLLSDSGFYLCAWRRAGGIYEQYFGPGTRLTVT.

The chain couples TRBV2 to TRBJ2-3, with 7 bases lining up with TRBD2. There are 14 residues in the CDR3. V gave up 5 bases and J gave up 6 bases; unmatched junction bases: 8. Germline V gene sequence: CDR1 SNHLY, CDR2 FYNNEI. CDR3 residues: CASSRTSLRDTQYF. CDR3 nucleotide sequence: TGTGCCAGCAGTAGGACTAGTCTTCGCGATACGCAGTATTTT. Filled out from reference TRBV2 and TRBJ2-3, the complete variable domain reads EPEVTQTPSHQVTQMGQEVILRCVPISNHLYFYWYRQILGQKVEFLVSFYNNEISEKSEIFDDQFSVERPDGSNFTLKIRSTKLEDSAMYFCASSRTSLRDTQYFGPGTRLTVL.

This clone was seen a few times. This chain links TRBV5-6 with TRBJ2-2, with D unclear. The germline V gene has CDR1 SGHDT and CDR2 YYEEEE. V lost 4 bases and J lost 2, with 12 bases in between. The CDR3 spans 15 residues. The CDR3 here is CASSPRARNTGELFF. CDR3 nucleotides: TGTGCCAGCAGCCCTAGAGCCCGTAACACCGGGGAGCTGTTTTTT. The variable domain in full, completed from reference TRBV5-6 and TRBJ2-2, reads DAGVTQSPTHLIKTRGQQVTLRCSPKSGHDTVSWYQQALGQGPQFIFQYYEEEERQRGNFPDRFSGHQFPNYSSELNVNALLLGDSALYLCASSPRARNTGELFFGEGSRLTVL.

This clone has more than one count but fewer than ten. The rearrangement joins TRBV30 to TRBJ2-7; 10 nucleotides agree with TRBD2. Germline V CDR1 and CDR2: GTSNPN, SVGIG (reference sequence). The ends lost 4 bases at V and 6 bases at J; junction bases unmatched: 9. The CDR3 totals 14 residues. The CDR3 here is CAWISSGSYGEQYF. For the CDR3, the DNA is TGTGCCTGGATTTCTAGCGGGAGCTACGGCGAGCAGTACTTC.

The gene calls are TRBV4-1 and TRBJ1-4; D not resolved. This CDR3 has 17 amino acids. V was cut by 4 bases and J by 5 bases, with 20 bases left in between. CDR1 and CDR2 (germline): MGHRA, YSYEKL. The CDR3 loop is CASSRILGGPGNEKLFF. Here the CDR3 DNA reads TGCGCCAGCAGCCGCATACTCGGCGGCCCTGGGAATGAAAAACTGTTTTTT.

The chain combines TRBV29-1 with TRBJ2-2; D not certain. Trimming removed 6 bases at V and 1 base at J, with 9 bases between. The CDR3 runs to 13 residues. CDR1 and CDR2 (germline): SQVTM, ANQGSEA. CDR3 residues: CSVGSGNTGELFF. DNA of the CDR3: TGCAGCGTAGGTTCGGGGAACACCGGGGAGCTGTTTTTT.

This sequence joins TRBV5-4 and TRBJ2-3, with TRBD1 as a possible D gene (5 bases). Germline values: CDR1 SGHNT, CDR2 YYREEE (reference sequence). V was cut by 4 bases and J by 3 bases, with 12 bases left in between. This CDR3 comprises 14 residues. CDR3 coding DNA: TGTGCCAGCAGCCCCAGACAGCGTACAGATACGCAGTATTTT. Its protein is CASSPRQRTDTQYF.

CDR3 nucleotides: TGTGCCAGCAGCGCAGGGACTATTGGGGCAGATACGCAGTATTTT. It encodes CASSAGTIGADTQYF. V usage is TRBV9 and J usage is TRBJ2-3, with 7 bases lining up with TRBD2. CDR3 length: 15 amino acids. The germline gives CDR1 SGDLS, CDR2 YYNGEE. V lost 3 bases and J lost 4; bases outside the gene matches: 8.

The table lists this clone with a few counts. V is TRBV7-9 and J is TRBJ2-1, with 9 bases lining up with TRBD2. This CDR3 region has 16 residues. Germline V CDR1 and CDR2: SEHNR, FQNEAQ (reference sequence). V lost 1 base and J lost 8; bases outside the gene matches: 9. The CDR3 region is CASSLDKKAGGHEQFF. CDR3 nucleotides: TGTGCCAGCAGCTTAGACAAGAAGGCGGGAGGGCATGAGCAGTTCTTC.

The chain recombines TRBV6-5 with TRBJ2-7; 7 nucleotides agree with TRBD1. Germline V gene data show CDR1 as MNHEY and CDR2 as SVGAGI. The V gene end was trimmed by 0 bases and the J gene end by 2 bases; junction bases not matched to a gene: 1. The CDR3 extends over 14 amino acids. The chain's CDR3 is CASSYSTGTYEQYF. CDR3 coding DNA: TGTGCCAGCAGTTACTCGACAGGGACCTACGAGCAGTACTTC.

The rearrangement joins TRBV5-1 to TRBJ2-5; D may be TRBD2 (5 bases). Between the trimmed V and J ends, which lost 4 bases and 2 bases, there was a span of 6 bases. CDR3 length: 12 amino acids. Germline lookup yields CDR1 SGHRS and CDR2 YFSETQ. The CDR3 DNA is TGCGCCAGCAGCCGGGGTCAAGAGACCCAGTACTTC. Translating gives CASSRGQETQYF.

This clone was observed a handful of times. This chain links TRBV29-1 with TRBJ2-7; D unclear. This CDR3 has 13 amino acids. Trimming took off 1 base at V and 6 bases at J, with 13 bases between the two ends. Germline CDR1 SQVTM, CDR2 ANQGSEA. CDR3 coding DNA: TGCAGCGTTGAAGCGTCAACGTGGGGCGAGCAGTACTTC. It is translated as CSVEASTWGEQYF.

The chain recombines TRBV6-6 with TRBJ1-5; D is undetermined. Germline lookup yields CDR1 MNHNY and CDR2 SVGAGI (reference sequence). The CDR3 covers 13 residues. V lost 6 bases and J 5 bases, leaving 11 bases between the germline ends. CDR3 loop: CASRGRADQPQHF. The CDR3 nucleotides are TGTGCCAGCAGAGGGAGGGCAGATCAGCCCCAGCATTTT.

V usage is TRBV29-1 and J usage is TRBJ2-6; 9 positions match TRBD1. Germline V gene data show CDR1 as SQVTM and CDR2 as ANQGSEA. This CDR3 is 15 amino acids long. The CDR3 reads CSATGGTSGANVLTF. Here the CDR3 DNA reads TGCAGTGCTACAGGGGGCACGTCTGGGGCCAACGTCCTGACTTTC. The full variable domain, rest sourced from reference TRBV29-1 and TRBJ2-6, is SAVISQKPSRDICQRGTSLTIQCQVDSQVTMMFWYRQQPGQSLTLIATANQGSEATYESGFVIDKFPISRPNLTFSTLTVSNMSPEDSSIYLCSATGGTSGANVLTFGAGSRLTVL.